This entry is about one TCR beta chain. Its antigen remains unknown. Data came from immunoSEQ multiplex PCR; TCRdb stores just in-frame clones and leaves some out. The top ten clones hold around 3.8% of a sample with 180,000 or so clones, 90% to 95% of them seen once. The CDR3 totals 18 residues. Trimming removed 0 bases from V and 0 bases from J, with 17 bases in between. Germline V lookup: CDR1 SEHNR, CDR2 FQNEAQ (reference sequence). These data belong to a study of T cell responses to AZD1222 COVID-19 vaccine. Study-wide results and limits: Donors were mostly white British, more females; clonal diversity possibly underestimated.

The chain carries TRBV7-9 and TRBJ1-1, with D maybe TRBD1 (5 bases). Sequenced material: peripheral blood, taken on day 0 of AZD1222 vaccination. The clonotype originates from an adult in good health. The CDR3 DNA follows: TGTGCCAGCAGCTTAGCGTTAGTGCGGGGGAGCATGAACACTGAAGCTTTCTTT. This encodes CASSLALVRGSMNTEAFF.